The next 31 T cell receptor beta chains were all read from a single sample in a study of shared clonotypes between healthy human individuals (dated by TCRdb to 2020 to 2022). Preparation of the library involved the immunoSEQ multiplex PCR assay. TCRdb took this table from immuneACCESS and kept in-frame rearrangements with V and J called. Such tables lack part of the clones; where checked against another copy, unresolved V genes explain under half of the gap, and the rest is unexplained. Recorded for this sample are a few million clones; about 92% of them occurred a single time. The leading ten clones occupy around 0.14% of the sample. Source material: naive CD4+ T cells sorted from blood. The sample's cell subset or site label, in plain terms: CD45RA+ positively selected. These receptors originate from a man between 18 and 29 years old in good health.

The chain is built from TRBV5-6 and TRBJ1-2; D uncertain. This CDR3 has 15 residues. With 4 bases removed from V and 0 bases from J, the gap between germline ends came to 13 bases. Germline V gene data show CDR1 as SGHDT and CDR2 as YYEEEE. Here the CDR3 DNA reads TGTGCCAGCAGCCCCGTTGGGCCCGCTAACTATGGCTACACCTTC. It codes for CASSPVGPANYGYTF.

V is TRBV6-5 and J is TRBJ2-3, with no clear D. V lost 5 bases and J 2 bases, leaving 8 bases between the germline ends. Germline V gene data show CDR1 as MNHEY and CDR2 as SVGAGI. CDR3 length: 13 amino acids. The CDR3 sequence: CASSRSYTDTQYF. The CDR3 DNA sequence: TGTGCCAGCAGTCGGAGTTACACAGATACGCAGTATTTT.

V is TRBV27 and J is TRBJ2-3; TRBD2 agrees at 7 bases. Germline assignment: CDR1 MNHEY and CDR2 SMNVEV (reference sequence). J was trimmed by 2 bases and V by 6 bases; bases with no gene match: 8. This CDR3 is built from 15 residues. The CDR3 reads CASRRGDSLTDTQYF. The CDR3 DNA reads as TGTGCCAGCAGACGGGGGGACTCCCTCACAGATACGCAGTATTTT.

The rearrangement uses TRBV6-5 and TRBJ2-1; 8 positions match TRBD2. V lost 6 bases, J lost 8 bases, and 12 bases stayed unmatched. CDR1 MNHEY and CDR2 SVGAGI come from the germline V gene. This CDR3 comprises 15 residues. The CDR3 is CASRPLGGGRDEQFF. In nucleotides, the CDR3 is TGTGCCAGCAGGCCCCTTGGCGGGGGGCGGGATGAGCAGTTCTTC.

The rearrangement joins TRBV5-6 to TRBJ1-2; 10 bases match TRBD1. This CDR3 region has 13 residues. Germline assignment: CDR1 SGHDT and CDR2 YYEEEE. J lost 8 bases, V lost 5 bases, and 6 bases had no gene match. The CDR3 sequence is CASSLTGGWGYTF. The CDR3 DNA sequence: TGTGCCAGCAGTTTGACAGGGGGCTGGGGCTACACCTTC.

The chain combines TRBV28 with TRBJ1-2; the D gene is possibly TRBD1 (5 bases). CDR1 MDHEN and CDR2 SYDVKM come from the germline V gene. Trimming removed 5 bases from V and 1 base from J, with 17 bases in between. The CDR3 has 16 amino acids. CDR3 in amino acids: CASSPGGAGDNYGYTF. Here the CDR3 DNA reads TGTGCCAGCAGTCCAGGTGGGGCAGGAGATAACTATGGCTACACCTTC.

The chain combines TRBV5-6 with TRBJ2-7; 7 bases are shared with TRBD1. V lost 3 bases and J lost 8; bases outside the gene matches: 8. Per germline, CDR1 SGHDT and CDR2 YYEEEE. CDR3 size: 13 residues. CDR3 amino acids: CASSSVGTDQQYF. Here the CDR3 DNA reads TGTGCCAGCAGCTCCGTAGGGACAGATCAGCAGTACTTC.

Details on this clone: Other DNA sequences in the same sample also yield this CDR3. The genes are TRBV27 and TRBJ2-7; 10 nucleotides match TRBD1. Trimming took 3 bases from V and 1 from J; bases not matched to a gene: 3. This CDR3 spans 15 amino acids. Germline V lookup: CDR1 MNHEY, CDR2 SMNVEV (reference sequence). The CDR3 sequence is CASSLTGGTSYEQYF. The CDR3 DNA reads TGTGCCAGCAGTTTGACAGGGGGCACGTCCTACGAGCAGTACTTC.

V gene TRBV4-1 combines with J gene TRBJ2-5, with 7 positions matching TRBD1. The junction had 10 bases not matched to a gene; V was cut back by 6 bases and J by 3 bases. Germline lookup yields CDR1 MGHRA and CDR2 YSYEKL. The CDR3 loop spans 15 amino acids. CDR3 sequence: CASSYTGTVKETQYF. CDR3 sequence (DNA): TGCGCCAGCAGTTACACCGGGACAGTGAAAGAGACCCAGTACTTC.

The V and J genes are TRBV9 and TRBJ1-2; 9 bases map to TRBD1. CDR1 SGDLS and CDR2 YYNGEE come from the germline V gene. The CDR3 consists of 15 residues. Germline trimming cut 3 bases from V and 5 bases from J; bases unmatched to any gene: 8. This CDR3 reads CASSATAGTGYGYTF. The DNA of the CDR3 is TGTGCCAGCAGCGCCACCGCCGGGACAGGGTATGGCTACACCTTC.

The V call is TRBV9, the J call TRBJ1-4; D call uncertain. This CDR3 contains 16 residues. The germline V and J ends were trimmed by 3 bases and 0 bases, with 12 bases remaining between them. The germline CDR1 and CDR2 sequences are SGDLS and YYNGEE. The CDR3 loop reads CASSASPGATNEKLFF. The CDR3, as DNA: TGTGCCAGCAGCGCCTCCCCAGGTGCAACTAATGAAAAACTGTTTTTT.

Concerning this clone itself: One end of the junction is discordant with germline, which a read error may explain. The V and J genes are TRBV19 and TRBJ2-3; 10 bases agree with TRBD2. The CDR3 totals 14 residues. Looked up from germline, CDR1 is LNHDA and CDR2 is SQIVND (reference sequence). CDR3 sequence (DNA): TGTGCCACTAGTAGCGGGGGGCCCACAGATACGCAGTATTTT. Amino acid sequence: CATSSGGPTDTQYF. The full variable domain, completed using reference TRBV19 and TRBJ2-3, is DGGITQSPKYLFRKEGQNVTLSCEQNLNHDAMYWYRQDPGQGLRLIYYSQIVNDFQKGDIAEGYSVSREKKESFPLTVTSAQKNPTAFYLCATSSGGPTDTQYFGPGTRLTVL.

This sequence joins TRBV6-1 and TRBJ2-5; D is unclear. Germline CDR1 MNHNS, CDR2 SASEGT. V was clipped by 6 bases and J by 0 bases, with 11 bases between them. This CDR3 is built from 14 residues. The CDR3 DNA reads TGTGCCAGCAGCCGAAAGCTGTACCAAGAGACCCAGTACTTC. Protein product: CASSRKLYQETQYF.

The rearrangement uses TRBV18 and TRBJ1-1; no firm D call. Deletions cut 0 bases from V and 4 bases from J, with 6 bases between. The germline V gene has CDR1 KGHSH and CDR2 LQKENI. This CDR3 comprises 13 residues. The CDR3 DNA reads TGTGCCAGCTCACCACCTGTCAGCACTGAAGCTTTCTTT. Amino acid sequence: CASSPPVSTEAFF.

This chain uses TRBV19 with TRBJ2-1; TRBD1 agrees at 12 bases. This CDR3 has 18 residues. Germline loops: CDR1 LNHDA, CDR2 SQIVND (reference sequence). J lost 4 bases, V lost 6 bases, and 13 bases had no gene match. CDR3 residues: CASSPTPGTGGAYNEQFF. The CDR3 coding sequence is TGTGCCAGTAGCCCAACTCCCGGGACAGGGGGCGCGTACAATGAGCAGTTCTTC.

The CDR3 bases are TGTGCCAGCAGCGGGCGACCGGGACTAGCTACAGATACGCAGTATTTT. Its protein is CASSGRPGLATDTQYF. The chain recombines TRBV9 with TRBJ2-3, with TRBD2 matching over 9 bases. This CDR3 comprises 16 residues. Germline CDR1 and CDR2: SGDLS and YYNGEE. The junction had 8 bases not matched to a gene; V was cut back by 3 bases and J by 3 bases.

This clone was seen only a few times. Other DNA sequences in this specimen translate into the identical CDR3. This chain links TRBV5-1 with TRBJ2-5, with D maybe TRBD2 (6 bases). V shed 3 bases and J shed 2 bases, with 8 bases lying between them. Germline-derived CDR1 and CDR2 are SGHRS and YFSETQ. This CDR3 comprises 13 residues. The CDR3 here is CASSSGLQETQYF. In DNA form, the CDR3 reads TGCGCCAGCAGCTCGGGACTTCAAGAGACCCAGTACTTC. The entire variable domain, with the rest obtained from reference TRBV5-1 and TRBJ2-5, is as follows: KAGVTQTPRYLIKTRGQQVTLSCSPISGHRSVSWYQQTPGQGLQFLFEYFSETQRNKGNFPGRFSGRQFSNSRSEMNVSTLELGDSALYLCASSSGLQETQYFGPGTRLLVL.

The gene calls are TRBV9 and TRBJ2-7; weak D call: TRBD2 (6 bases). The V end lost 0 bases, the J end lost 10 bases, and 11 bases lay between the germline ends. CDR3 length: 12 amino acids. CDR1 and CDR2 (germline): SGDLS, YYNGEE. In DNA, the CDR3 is TGTGCCAGCAGCGTAGATGGAGGGCTCCAGTACTTC. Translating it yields CASSVDGGLQYF.

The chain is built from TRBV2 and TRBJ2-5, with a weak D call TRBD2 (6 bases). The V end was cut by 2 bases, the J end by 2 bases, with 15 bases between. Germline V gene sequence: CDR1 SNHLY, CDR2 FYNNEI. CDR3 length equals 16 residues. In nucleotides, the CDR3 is TGTGCCAGCAGTGAACTTTGGGGACTGGGACAAGAGACCCAGTACTTC. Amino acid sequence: CASSELWGLGQETQYF.

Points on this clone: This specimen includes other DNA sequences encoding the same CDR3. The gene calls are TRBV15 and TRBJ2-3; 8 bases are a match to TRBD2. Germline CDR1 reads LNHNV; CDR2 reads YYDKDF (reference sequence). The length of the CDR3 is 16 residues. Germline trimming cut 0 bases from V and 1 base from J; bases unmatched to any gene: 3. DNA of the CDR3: TGTGCCACCAGCAGAGATAGAGCGGGGGGCACAGATACGCAGTATTTT. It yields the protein CATSRDRAGGTDTQYF.

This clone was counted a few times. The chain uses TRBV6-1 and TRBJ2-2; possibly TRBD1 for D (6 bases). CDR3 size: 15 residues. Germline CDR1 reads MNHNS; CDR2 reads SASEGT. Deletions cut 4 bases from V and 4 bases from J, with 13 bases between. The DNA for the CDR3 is TGTGCCAGCAGTGCAGCGCCAGGGGTCACCGGGGAGCTGTTTTTT. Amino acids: CASSAAPGVTGELFF.

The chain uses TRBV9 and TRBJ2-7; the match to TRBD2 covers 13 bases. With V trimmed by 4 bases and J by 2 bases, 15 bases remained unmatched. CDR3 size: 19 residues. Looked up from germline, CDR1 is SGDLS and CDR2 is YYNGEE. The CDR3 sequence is CASSPESVGTSGVAYEQYF. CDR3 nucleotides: TGTGCCAGCAGCCCCGAAAGTGTCGGGACTAGCGGGGTAGCCTACGAGCAGTACTTC.

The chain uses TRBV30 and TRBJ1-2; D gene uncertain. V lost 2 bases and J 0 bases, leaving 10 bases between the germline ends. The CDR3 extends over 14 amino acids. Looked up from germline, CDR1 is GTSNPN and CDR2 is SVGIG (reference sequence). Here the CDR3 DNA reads TGTGCCTGGAGTTCCGTACCTGCTAACTATGGCTACACCTTC. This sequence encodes CAWSSVPANYGYTF.

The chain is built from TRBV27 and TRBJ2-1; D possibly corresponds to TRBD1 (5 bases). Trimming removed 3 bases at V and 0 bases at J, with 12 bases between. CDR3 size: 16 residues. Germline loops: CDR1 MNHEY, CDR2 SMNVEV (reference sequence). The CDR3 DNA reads TGTGCCAGCAGTTTTTCAGGGCGGAACTCCTACAATGAGCAGTTCTTC. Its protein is CASSFSGRNSYNEQFF.

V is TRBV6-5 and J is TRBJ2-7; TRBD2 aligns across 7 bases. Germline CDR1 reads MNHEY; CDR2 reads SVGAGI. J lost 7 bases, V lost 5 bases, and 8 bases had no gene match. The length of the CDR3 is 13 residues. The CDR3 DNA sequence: TGTGCCAGCAGTCGGGAGGCACACACAGAGCAGTACTTC. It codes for CASSREAHTEQYF.

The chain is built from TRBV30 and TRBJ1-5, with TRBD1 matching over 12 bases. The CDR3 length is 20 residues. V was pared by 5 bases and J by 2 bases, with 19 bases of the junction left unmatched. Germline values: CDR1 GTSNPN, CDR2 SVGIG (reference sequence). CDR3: CAWAKSRDRGQAIGNQPQHF. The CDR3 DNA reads TGTGCCTGGGCTAAGTCCCGGGACAGGGGGCAAGCGATTGGCAATCAGCCCCAGCATTTT.

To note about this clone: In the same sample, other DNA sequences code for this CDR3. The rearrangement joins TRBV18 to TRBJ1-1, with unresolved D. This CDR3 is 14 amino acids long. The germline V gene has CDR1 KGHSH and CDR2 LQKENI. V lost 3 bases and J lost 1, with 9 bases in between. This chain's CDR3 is CASSPQGWNTEAFF. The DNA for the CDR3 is TGTGCCAGCTCACCCCAAGGCTGGAACACTGAAGCTTTCTTT.

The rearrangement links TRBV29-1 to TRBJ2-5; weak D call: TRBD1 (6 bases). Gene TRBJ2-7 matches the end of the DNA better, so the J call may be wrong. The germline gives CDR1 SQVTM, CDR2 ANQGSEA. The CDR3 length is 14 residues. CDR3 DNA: TGCAGCGTTGTAAGGGACACCTTTTCCTACGAGCAGTACTTC. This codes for CSVVRDTFSYEQYF.

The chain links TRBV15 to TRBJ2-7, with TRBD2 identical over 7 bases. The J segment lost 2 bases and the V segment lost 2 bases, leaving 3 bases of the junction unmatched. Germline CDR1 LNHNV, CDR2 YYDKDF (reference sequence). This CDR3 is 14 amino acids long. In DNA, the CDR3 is TGTGCCACCAGCAGAAGCGGGAATACCTACGAGCAGTACTTC. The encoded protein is CATSRSGNTYEQYF.

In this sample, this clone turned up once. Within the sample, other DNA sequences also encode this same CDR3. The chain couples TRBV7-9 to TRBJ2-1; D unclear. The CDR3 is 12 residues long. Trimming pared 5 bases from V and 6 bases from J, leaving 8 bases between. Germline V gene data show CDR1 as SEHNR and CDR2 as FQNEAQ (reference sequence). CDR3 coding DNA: TGTGCCAGCAGCCTGGTAGGCAATGAGCAGTTCTTC. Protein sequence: CASSLVGNEQFF.

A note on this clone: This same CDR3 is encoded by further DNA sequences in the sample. CDR3 loop: CASSFGLAGETQYF. CDR3 nucleotide sequence: TGTGCCAGCAGCTTCGGACTAGCGGGAGAGACCCAGTACTTC. The chain has TRBV7-2 and TRBJ2-5; 11 bases agree with TRBD2. The germline gives CDR1 SGHTA, CDR2 FQGNSA. V trimming: 3 bases; J trimming: 4 bases; junction bases outside the gene matches: 1. This CDR3 region has 14 residues.